These 17 T cell receptor beta chains were all obtained from the same sample, sequenced in a study of blood T cell repertoires in COVID-19. The table came from immunoSEQ multiplex PCR; TCRdb's copy has only in-frame clones and leaves some out. The sample contains some 300,000 clones, around nine tenths of which appear only once. Sequenced: PBMCs or T cells enriched from blood (not recorded which). The receptors stem from a woman aged 55-70 years in a cohort exposed to, infected with or recovered from COVID-19 (not recorded which).

The chain is built from TRBV10-3 and TRBJ2-1; possibly TRBD1 for D (6 bases). Germline V CDR1 and CDR2: ENHRY, SYGVKD. CDR3 size: 13 residues. Trimming pared 10 bases from V and 8 bases from J, leaving 18 bases between. CDR3 residues: CATATREGDEQFF. DNA for the CDR3: TGTGCCACCGCCACACGCGAGGGGGATGAGCAGTTCTTC.

Comment on this clone: Since a much larger clone is just one base distant, this may be a read error. The same CDR3 also results from other DNA sequences found in this sample. The genes are TRBV28 and TRBJ2-7, with 11 nucleotides matching TRBD1. J gave up 3 bases and V 4 bases, and 5 bases lay outside the gene matches. CDR3 length: 15 residues. Germline CDR1 and CDR2: MDHEN and SYDVKM. CDR3 loop: CASSSPGTGGYEQYF. CDR3 nucleotide sequence: TGTGCCAGCAGTTCCCCCGGGACAGGGGGCTACGAGCAGTACTTC.

This clone showed up just once. This chain connects TRBV2 to TRBJ1-2, with D tentatively TRBD1 (6 bases). The CDR3 loop spans 14 amino acids. In germline, CDR1 is SNHLY, CDR2 FYNNEI. The CDR3 spells CAKPQTGTGYGYTF. CDR3 sequence (DNA): TGTGCTAAACCCCAGACAGGAACGGGCTATGGCTACACCTTC. Drawing the rest from reference TRBV2 and TRBJ1-2, the complete variable domain is EPEVTQTPSHQVTQMGQEVILRCVPISNHLYFYWYRQILGQKVEFLVSFYNNEISEKSEIFDDQFSVERPDGSNFTLKIRSTKLEDSAMYFCAKPQTGTGYGYTFGSGTRLTVV.

The rearrangement links TRBV19 to TRBJ2-2, with TRBD1 identical over 8 bases. Trimming cost V 5 bases and J 4 bases; bases outside gene matches: 9. The CDR3 is 16 residues long. Germline CDR1 reads LNHDA; CDR2 reads SQIVND (reference sequence). The CDR3 sequence: CASSSFRGRGTGELFF. In DNA, the CDR3 is TGTGCCAGTAGTTCCTTCAGGGGGCGAGGCACCGGGGAGCTGTTTTTT.

The genes are TRBV7-2 and TRBJ1-2, with a weak D call TRBD1 (6 bases). Germline V gene data show CDR1 as SGHTA and CDR2 as FQGNSA. V was shortened by 5 bases and J by 6 bases, with 13 bases between the two germline ends. The CDR3 is made up of 13 amino acids. The DNA of the CDR3 is TGTGCCAGCAGCCCCCGGGAGGGGGATGGCTACACCTTC. Its protein product is CASSPREGDGYTF.

The CDR3 sequence: CASSESLAGTYEQYF. DNA for the CDR3: TGCGCCAGCAGTGAGTCACTAGCGGGAACCTACGAGCAGTACTTC. This rearrangement joins TRBV10-1 to TRBJ2-7; 10 bases fit TRBD2. Germline CDR1 is WNHNN and CDR2 is SYGVQD (reference sequence). V was pared by 0 bases and J by 2 bases, with 1 base of the junction left unmatched. This CDR3 region has 15 residues.

The chain joins TRBV5-4 to TRBJ1-4, with 9 nucleotides matching TRBD1. The J segment lost 2 bases and the V segment lost 3 bases, leaving 8 bases of the junction unmatched. Germline CDR1 is SGHNT and CDR2 is YYREEE (reference sequence). This CDR3 has 17 amino acids. The DNA for the CDR3 is TGTGCCAGCAGCTCGCCCGGGACAGGGAGGACTAATGAAAAACTGTTTTTT. This translates into CASSSPGTGRTNEKLFF.

The V and J genes are TRBV18 and TRBJ1-2; 9 nucleotides agree with TRBD1. J was trimmed by 3 bases and V by 5 bases; bases with no gene match: 4. The CDR3 covers 14 residues. CDR1 KGHSH and CDR2 LQKENI come from the germline V gene. CDR3 residues: CASSEGQGYYGYTF. CDR3 nucleotides: TGTGCCAGCTCAGAAGGACAGGGGTACTATGGCTACACCTTC.

Concerning this clone itself: A junction boundary mismatches the germline segment, possibly from a read error. This chain connects TRBV18 to TRBJ1-4, with TRBD1 as a possible D gene (6 bases). Per germline, CDR1 KGHSH and CDR2 LQKENI. The CDR3 is 12 amino acids. CDR3 DNA: TGTGCCAGCTCACCAGATTTAACAGGGATGGTTTTT. This translates into CASSPDLTGMVF.

This sequence joins TRBV19 and TRBJ2-3, with TRBD1 matching over 7 bases. With V trimmed by 6 bases and J by 3 bases, 3 bases remained unmatched. The CDR3 is made up of 13 amino acids. Germline CDR1 reads LNHDA; CDR2 reads SQIVND (reference sequence). CDR3: CASRRGPTDTQYF. CDR3 nucleotide sequence: TGTGCCAGTAGGAGGGGGCCGACAGATACGCAGTATTTT. Looking up the rest from reference TRBV19 and TRBJ2-3 gives the full variable domain: DGGITQSPKYLFRKEGQNVTLSCEQNLNHDAMYWYRQDPGQGLRLIYYSQIVNDFQKGDIAEGYSVSREKKESFPLTVTSAQKNPTAFYLCASRRGPTDTQYFGPGTRLTVL.

This clone has a handful of counts. The chain joins TRBV6-5 to TRBJ2-5; TRBD2 aligns across 8 bases. The CDR3 spans 14 residues. Germline-derived CDR1 and CDR2 are MNHEY and SVGAGI. Trimming removed 6 bases from V and 4 bases from J; junction bases left unmatched: 7. The chain's CDR3 is CASRPSGSRETQYF. For the CDR3, the DNA is TGTGCCAGCAGACCGAGCGGGAGTCGAGAGACCCAGTACTTC.

The rearrangement joins TRBV7-2 to TRBJ1-5; D is unresolved. Trimming took off 3 bases at V and 5 bases at J, with 8 bases between the two ends. Looked up from germline, CDR1 is SGHTA and CDR2 is FQGNSA. CDR3 length equals 13 residues. The CDR3 DNA sequence: TGTGCCAGCAGCTTCGGTGCCGATCAGCCCCAGCATTTT. Its translation is CASSFGADQPQHF.

J is TRBJ2-3 and V is TRBV21-1; TRBD1 is the table's D call, not checked against the DNA. TRBV21-1 is recorded as a pseudogene. The CDR3 spans 15 residues. CDR3 sequence reads: CASSKTQDNTDTQYF. Here the CDR3 DNA reads TGTGCCAGCAGCAAGACACAGGACAACACAGATACGCAGTATTTT.

The chain links TRBV6-5 to TRBJ2-7; D gene uncertain. Per the germline V gene, CDR1 is MNHEY and CDR2 is SVGAGI. The CDR3 consists of 11 residues. Trimming removed 2 bases at V and 4 bases at J, with 3 bases between. CDR3 residues: CASSYRYEQYF. CDR3 DNA: TGTGCCAGCAGTTACCGGTACGAGCAGTACTTC.

In nucleotides, the CDR3 is TGTGCCAGCAGTTTTCGGGGACAGGGGGCTATTACTGAAGCTTTCTTT. Translated: CASSFRGQGAITEAFF. The rearrangement joins TRBV28 to TRBJ1-1; the match to TRBD1 covers 12 bases. V trimming: 3 bases; J trimming: 5 bases; junction bases outside the gene matches: 7. Germline CDR1 reads MDHEN; CDR2 reads SYDVKM. The CDR3 contains 16 residues.

The DNA of the CDR3 is TGCAGCGCCGCCCCGCGGGACGGTGCCTACGAGCAGTACTTC. Residues: CSAAPRDGAYEQYF. The genes are TRBV29-1 and TRBJ2-7; D is perhaps TRBD2 (6 bases). Looked up from germline, CDR1 is SQVTM and CDR2 is ANQGSEA. CDR3 size: 14 residues. Trimming stripped 7 bases from V and 2 bases from J, with 18 bases between.

This rearrangement joins TRBV30 to TRBJ1-5; no firm D call. The V gene's germline CDR1 is GTSNPN and CDR2 SVGIG (reference sequence). This CDR3 spans 13 amino acids. V gave up 1 base and J gave up 3 bases, with 7 bases separating them. CDR3 protein: CAWSDSYNQPQHF. The CDR3 DNA sequence: TGTGCCTGGAGTGATAGCTACAATCAGCCCCAGCATTTT.